This is a list of T cell receptor beta chains from one sample in a study of cytomegalovirus exposure and HLA in healthy donors. Libraries were prepared by immunoSEQ multiplex PCR; TCRdb keeps only in-frame clonotypes and omits some of them. Among some 89,000 clones listed, 81% were seen once. Sequencing input: PBMCs. These receptor sequences come from a woman aged 25 to 45 in good health and CMV-seronegative. CDR3s include the opening cysteine and the closing phenylalanine or tryptophan. A D gene is named only where the DNA matches it firmly. For some rows the clone size is stated as once, few or many, or as a class when expanded; others skip it.

J,size,V,D,CDR3,DNA
TRBJ1-4,-,TRBV5-1,TRBD1,CASSLETGGLEKLFF,TGCGCCAGCAGCTTAGAGACAGGGGGCCTTGAAAAACTGTTTTTT
TRBJ1-6,few,TRBV5-1,-,CASSPGRGNFNSPLHF,TGCGCCAGCAGCCCAGGGAGGGGGAATTTTAATTCACCCCTCCACTTT
TRBJ2-1,-,TRBV27,-,CASSLTLATVDEQFF,TGTGCCAGCAGTTTAACGTTAGCGACCGTCGATGAGCAGTTCTTC
TRBJ1-1,-,TRBV4-1,TRBD1,CASSQDRGTAFF,TGCGCCAGCAGCCAGGACAGGGGAACAGCTTTCTTT
TRBJ1-1,-,TRBV19,-,CASSPRNTEAFF,TGTGCCAGTAGTCCCAGGAACACTGAAGCTTTCTTT
TRBJ2-1,-,TRBV5-8,-,CASSFRGQKYNEQFF,TGTGCCAGCAGCTTCCGAGGACAGAAATACAATGAGCAGTTCTTC
TRBJ2-1,-,TRBV11-2,-,CASSFGGRHYEQFF,TGTGCCAGCAGCTTCGGGGGAAGGCACTATGAGCAGTTCTTC
TRBJ2-5,-,TRBV11-3,TRBD2,CASSSGGGAETQYF,TGTGCCAGCAGTTCCGGGGGGGGCGCGGAGACCCAGTACTTC
TRBJ2-3,-,TRBV10-2,TRBD2,CASCLAGGTDTQYF,TGCGCCAGCTGCCTAGCGGGGGGCACAGATACGCAGTATTTT
TRBJ1-5,-,TRBV2,-,CASSVDRMGQPQHF,TGTGCCAGCAGTGTGGACAGAATGGGTCAGCCCCAGCATTTT
TRBJ1-5,-,TRBV18,-,CASSPQGNSNQPQHF,TGTGCCAGCTCACCACAGGGGAATAGCAATCAGCCCCAGCATTTT
TRBJ2-6,-,TRBV19,-,CASSIVLGPGHPSTF,TGTGCCAGTAGTATAGTGCTCGGCCCGGGACACCCCTCAACTTTC
TRBJ1-6,-,TRBV6-5,-,CASSGRNSPLHF,TGTGCCAGCAGTGGTCGGAATTCACCCCTCCACTTT
TRBJ2-7,-,TRBV9,TRBD2,CASSPERDLSYEQYF,TGTGCCAGCAGCCCGGAGCGGGACTTATCCTACGAGCAGTACTTC
TRBJ2-7,-,TRBV6-5,TRBD1,CASSPDRDLSYEQYF,TGTGCCAGCAGTCCCGACAGGGATCTAAGCTACGAGCAGTACTTC
TRBJ2-2,-,TRBV27,TRBD2,CASSRGGNTGELFF,TGTGCCAGCAGTCGGGGGGGGAACACCGGGGAGCTGTTTTTT
TRBJ2-1,-,TRBV9,-,CASSVGGLPQFF,TGTGCCAGCAGCGTAGGGGGGCTCCCGCAGTTCTTC
TRBJ2-2,-,TRBV4-1,-,CASSASTGNTGELFF,TGCGCCAGCAGCGCATCAACAGGGAACACCGGGGAGCTGTTTTTT
TRBJ2-3,few,TRBV7-3,TRBD1,CASSLSPTGSGRTQYF,TGTGCCAGCAGCCTGAGTCCGACAGGGTCGGGCCGTACGCAGTATTTT
TRBJ1-1,once,TRBV2,TRBD1,CASSLQGTEAFF,TGTGCCAGCAGTTTACAGGGGACTGAAGCTTTCTTT
TRBJ1-6,-,TRBV5-6,-,CASRPYQGSPLHF,TGTGCCAGCAGACCTTACCAAGGGAGTCCCCTCCACTTT
TRBJ2-2,-,TRBV5-6,TRBD1,CASSLDRGRDTGELFF,TGTGCCAGCAGCTTGGACAGGGGGCGAGACACCGGGGAGCTGTTTTTT
TRBJ2-1,once,TRBV11-3,-,CASSLAGSSYNEQFF,TGTGCCAGCAGCTTAGCGGGGAGCTCCTACAATGAGCAGTTCTTC
TRBJ1-2,-,TRBV19,-,CASSIAPVFNYGYTF,TGTGCCAGTAGTATAGCCCCGGTCTTTAACTATGGCTACACCTTC
TRBJ2-7,-,TRBV5-4,-,CASSFRRGFPYEQYF,TGTGCCAGCAGCTTCCGAAGGGGTTTCCCCTACGAGCAGTACTTC
TRBJ2-1,-,TRBV7-6,-,CASSSGGMGAPALNEQFF,TGTGCCAGCAGCTCTGGGGGGATGGGAGCCCCGGCCCTCAATGAGCAGTTCTTC